This TCR beta chain was obtained from a study of regulatory T cells in long-lasting Graves disease. For TCR beta, libraries came from iRepertoire HTBI primers and Arm-PCR of CDR3 regions. From the multiplex PCR reads, TCRdb called clonotypes with MiXCR, one entry per CDR3 protein. The data hold 540,000 or so distinct CDR3 sequences, with less than 15% observed a single time. Germline CDR1 reads SGHAT; CDR2 reads FQNNGV. The V gene lost 0 bases and the J gene lost 9 bases, with 13 bases spanning the gap. CDR3 length equals 14 residues. The sample holds many counts of this clonotype. Time point specified: newly diagnosed GD, antithyroid drugs for less than 3 months. PBMC RNA was the source of the TCR library. This sample was shared with a second study, whose subject was T cells in Graves' hyperthyroidism and ophthalmopathy. Per that paper: Researchers defined stable Graves' hyperthyroidism as no ophthalmopathy progression within 18 months.

The chain has TRBV11-2 and TRBJ2-3; maybe TRBD2 (5 bases). This TCR derives from a man aged 25 to 45 with Graves disease. Source: peripheral blood mononuclear cells (PBMCs), taken at new diagnosis, from a patient treated with antithyroid drugs. CDR3 bases: TGTGCCAGCAGCTTAGATCCCGGGGTTGACACGCAGTATTTT. It encodes CASSLDPGVDTQYF.